Following are 12 T cell receptor beta chains from one sample sequenced in a study of PD-L1 blockade in urothelial cancer. Sequencing was performed with immunoSEQ multiplex PCR; in TCRdb, only in-frame clones are kept and a portion is missing. The repertoire holds about 43,000 clones, with 70% to 90% as singletons. Material: PBMCs, obtained around atezolizumab (anti-PD-L1) treatment. Receptors originate from a woman aged 60-75 years with urothelial cancer.

This chain uses TRBV6-4 with TRBJ2-3, with TRBD2 matching 12 bases. The CDR3 is 15 residues long. V shed 4 bases, J shed 7 bases, and the junction held 6 bases outside the gene matches. Germline loops: CDR1 MRHNA, CDR2 SNTAGT. The CDR3, as DNA: TGTGCCAGCAGTGTAAGACTAGCGGGAGTAAATACGCAGTATTTT. It yields the protein CASSVRLAGVNTQYF.

The chain uses TRBV5-4 and TRBJ2-1; possible D gene TRBD2, 6 bases. Trimming removed 5 bases at V and 2 bases at J, with 14 bases between. Germline V gene lookup returns CDR1 SGHNT and CDR2 YYREEE (reference sequence). The CDR3 has 15 residues. The CDR3 sequence is CASRWGERPYNEQFF. CDR3 DNA: TGTGCCAGCAGGTGGGGGGAGAGACCCTACAATGAGCAGTTCTTC.

The chain has TRBV19 and TRBJ2-3, with D possibly being TRBD2 (5 bases). CDR3 length: 17 amino acids. Trimming removed 5 bases from V and 0 bases from J, with 18 bases in between. CDR1 is LNHDA and CDR2 is SQIVND in the germline V gene (reference sequence). This CDR3 is CASSSSRVGLSTDTQYF. The CDR3 DNA follows: TGTGCCAGTAGTTCTTCACGAGTAGGACTCAGCACAGATACGCAGTATTTT. Supplemented by reference TRBV19 and TRBJ2-3, the full variable domain reads DGGITQSPKYLFRKEGQNVTLSCEQNLNHDAMYWYRQDPGQGLRLIYYSQIVNDFQKGDIAEGYSVSREKKESFPLTVTSAQKNPTAFYLCASSSSRVGLSTDTQYFGPGTRLTVL.

The V call is TRBV1, the J call TRBJ2-2; the table's D call TRBD2 went unverified against the DNA. TRBV1 is deemed a pseudogene. This CDR3 contains 17 residues. The CDR3: CTSSQDSSGGVTGELFF. The CDR3 DNA reads TGCACCAGCAGCCAAGACTCTAGCGGGGGTGTCACCGGGGAGCTGTTTTTT.

The rearrangement uses TRBV10-2 and TRBJ2-2; weak D call: TRBD2 (5 bases). This CDR3 is built from 14 residues. V shed 4 bases and J shed 6 bases, with 12 bases lying between them. Germline V gene data show CDR1 as WSHSY and CDR2 as SAAADI. CDR3 coding DNA: TGCGCCAGCAGTGTGGCTCGGACTTCCGGGGAGCTGTTTTTT. Amino acids: CASSVARTSGELFF.

The chain recombines TRBV18 with TRBJ1-2, with 10 bases lining up with TRBD1. Trimming cost V 6 bases and J 2 bases; bases outside gene matches: 6. This CDR3 contains 15 residues. Per the germline V gene, CDR1 is KGHSH and CDR2 is LQKENI. CDR3 DNA sequence: TGTGCCAGCTCCCCCGACAGGGGGCCCAACTATGGCTACACCTTC. Translation gives CASSPDRGPNYGYTF.

The V call is TRBV5-1, the J call TRBJ1-4; D not certain. The CDR3 covers 14 residues. V was pared by 4 bases and J by 3 bases, with 10 bases between. Germline V lookup: CDR1 SGHRS, CDR2 YFSETQ. The chain's CDR3 is CASSLLPANEKLFF. The CDR3 DNA reads TGCGCCAGCAGCCTTCTACCGGCTAATGAAAAACTGTTTTTT.

This chain connects TRBV6-6 to TRBJ2-7; 7 nucleotides agree with TRBD1. Trimming took 6 bases from V and 4 from J; bases not matched to a gene: 9. Germline V gives CDR1 MNHNY, CDR2 SVGAGI (reference sequence). This CDR3 has 14 amino acids. The chain's CDR3 is CASRLMTGPYEQYF. DNA of the CDR3: TGTGCCAGCAGACTAATGACAGGGCCATACGAGCAGTACTTC.

The chain employs TRBV7-2 and TRBJ2-7; TRBD1 is a possible D gene (5 bases). The CDR3 spans 14 residues. The V and J ends lost 5 bases and 0 bases respectively, with 11 bases between them. CDR1 SGHTA and CDR2 FQGNSA come from the germline V gene. The CDR3 coding sequence is TGTGCCAGCAGCCCCTGGGGCAGCTCCTACGAGCAGTACTTC. Protein product: CASSPWGSSYEQYF.

This clone occurred a few times. V is TRBV4-1 and J is TRBJ1-1; 10 positions match TRBD1. Germline V lookup: CDR1 MGHRA, CDR2 YSYEKL. V was clipped by 4 bases and J by 5 bases; unmatched bases: 1. The CDR3 sequence is 13 residues long. The CDR3 DNA sequence: TGCGCCAGCAGCCTGGGACAGGGGACTGAAGCTTTCTTT. It codes for CASSLGQGTEAFF.

V is TRBV7-9 and J is TRBJ1-2; 10 positions match TRBD1. This CDR3 region has 16 residues. Germline CDR1 is SEHNR and CDR2 is FQNEAQ (reference sequence). The trim removed 5 bases at V and 3 bases at J, leaving 9 bases unmatched. CDR3 residues: CASSAGTGVPHYGYTF. As DNA, the CDR3 is TGTGCCAGCAGCGCGGGGACAGGGGTTCCCCACTATGGCTACACCTTC.

The genes are TRBV4-3 and TRBJ2-3, with TRBD2 matching 12 bases. The germline CDR1 and CDR2 sequences are LGHNA and YSLEER. This CDR3 region has 19 residues. Trimming at V came to 3 bases and at J to 0 bases, leaving 10 bases not matched to a gene. The CDR3 nucleotides read TGCGCCAGCAGCCACCGAATCGGACTAGCGGGATCTAGCACAGATACGCAGTATTTT. This codes for CASSHRIGLAGSSTDTQYF.